Presented here are 15 T cell receptor beta chains from one specimen sequenced in a study of blood T cell repertoires in COVID-19. The data were produced by immunoSEQ multiplex PCR, yet TCRdb's version contains in-frame clones alone and is incomplete. The table includes approximately 190,000 clones, about four fifths detected once. What was sequenced was peripheral blood. The receptors derive from a woman aged 60-75 years with COVID-19, enrolled during active disease.

V gene TRBV3-1 (or the pseudogene TRBV3-2) combines with J gene TRBJ1-1; D gene unclear. This CDR3 comprises 15 residues. CDR1 is LGHDT, CDR2 YNNKEL, per germline (reference sequence). Trimming removed 4 bases at V and 4 bases at J, with 16 bases between. CDR3 DNA: TGTGCCAGCAGCCTTGCGGAGGGAGTTATCACTGAAGCTTTCTTT. Protein product: CASSLAEGVITEAFF.

J is TRBJ2-7 and V is TRBV21-1; the table names TRBD2, a call not compared with the DNA. TRBV21-1 is a recognized pseudogene. The CDR3 has 14 residues. Here the CDR3 DNA reads TGTGCCAGCAGCAAAGTGAGGCTCTCCTACGAGCAGTACTTC. Amino acid sequence: CASSKVRLSYEQYF.

CDR3 protein: CASRTGGGYTF. CDR3 nucleotides: TGTGCCAGCCGGACAGGTGGAGGCTACACCTTC. The chain has TRBV6-5 and TRBJ1-2, with 7 bases identical to TRBD1. Germline V gene data show CDR1 as MNHEY and CDR2 as SVGAGI. The ends lost 8 bases at V and 8 bases at J; junction bases unmatched: 5. The CDR3 loop spans 11 amino acids.

This clone was seen a few times. This chain links TRBV6-5 with TRBJ2-6; D gene ambiguous. The CDR3 runs 14 residues. V gave up 6 bases and J gave up 0 bases, with 6 bases separating them. Germline values: CDR1 MNHEY, CDR2 SVGAGI. CDR3 sequence (DNA): TGTGCCAGCAGCAGTTTCTCTGGGGCCAACGTCCTGACTTTC. It encodes CASSSFSGANVLTF.

The chain has TRBV6-5 and TRBJ1-2; 8 bases are a match to TRBD1. Germline V CDR1 and CDR2: MNHEY, SVGAGI. CDR3 length: 12 residues. The V and J ends lost 5 bases and 7 bases, in that order; junction bases with no gene match: 3. The CDR3 region has the DNA TGTGCCAGCAGTCAGGGACAGGCTGGCTACACCTTC. Translating gives CASSQGQAGYTF.

This clone was seen more than once but under ten times. This rearrangement joins TRBV28 to TRBJ1-2; weak D call: TRBD1 (6 bases). CDR1 is MDHEN, CDR2 SYDVKM, per germline. V gave up 6 bases and J gave up 6 bases, with 17 bases separating them. The CDR3 contains 14 residues. The CDR3: CASRPHRELDGYTF. CDR3 nucleotides: TGTGCCAGCAGACCTCACAGGGAACTTGATGGCTACACCTTC.

V usage is TRBV4-1 and J usage is TRBJ1-1, with D perhaps matching TRBD1 (6 bases). The CDR3 runs to 14 residues. Germline V gene lookup returns CDR1 MGHRA and CDR2 YSYEKL. V gave up 4 bases and J gave up 4 bases, with 13 bases separating them. The CDR3 loop reads CASSPSTGSTEAFF. In nucleotides, the CDR3 is TGCGCCAGCAGCCCGTCTACAGGGTCCACTGAAGCTTTCTTT.

The chain recombines TRBV27 with TRBJ2-3; 10 nucleotides line up with TRBD2. The CDR3 consists of 16 residues. Per germline, CDR1 MNHEY and CDR2 SMNVEV (reference sequence). Losses at the gene ends were 5 bases for V and 8 bases for J; bases not matched to a gene: 13. CDR3 region: CASSPRAGGRLGTQYF. Here the CDR3 DNA reads TGTGCCAGCAGTCCTAGAGCGGGGGGGCGGTTAGGTACGCAGTATTTT.

This sequence joins TRBV9 and TRBJ2-3; 8 bases agree with TRBD2. V shed 0 bases, J shed 0 bases, and the junction held 6 bases outside the gene matches. CDR3 length equals 17 residues. The germline CDR1 and CDR2 sequences are SGDLS and YYNGEE. CDR3 nucleotide sequence: TGTGCCAGCAGCGTAGCGGGAGGGCCTCTTAGCACAGATACGCAGTATTTT. Its protein product is CASSVAGGPLSTDTQYF.

This clone was recorded only once. The rearrangement links TRBV6-1 to TRBJ1-4, with a weak D call TRBD1 (6 bases). CDR3 length equals 13 residues. Looked up from germline, CDR1 is MNHNS and CDR2 is SASEGT. V was cut by 0 bases and J by 7 bases, with 6 bases left in between. The CDR3 sequence is CASSEAGGEKLFF. CDR3 in DNA: TGTGCCAGCAGTGAAGCAGGGGGTGAAAAACTGTTTTTT.

The table lists this clone with a count of one. J is TRBJ1-1 and V is TRBV27; TRBD1 matches 10 bases. The V gene's germline CDR1 is MNHEY and CDR2 SMNVEV (reference sequence). The junction had 12 bases not matched to a gene; V was cut back by 6 bases and J by 5 bases. This CDR3 region has 16 residues. CDR3 loop: CASRRAPGTGETEAFF. The CDR3 DNA follows: TGTGCCAGCAGAAGGGCCCCCGGGACAGGGGAAACTGAAGCTTTCTTT.

The chain carries TRBV19 and TRBJ2-2, with 7 bases that match TRBD2. CDR1 and CDR2 (germline): LNHDA, SQIVND (reference sequence). The CDR3 has 16 residues. After removal of 5 bases from V and 0 bases from J, the junction contained 6 bases not matched to a gene. The CDR3 DNA follows: TGTGCCAGTAGTCGTCAAGCGGGGTCGAACACCGGGGAGCTGTTTTTT. Protein: CASSRQAGSNTGELFF.

The J gene is TRBJ2-5, the V gene TRBV13; 7 bases fit TRBD1. Unmatched junction bases numbered 11, after V lost 5 bases and J lost 5 bases. CDR3 length: 15 amino acids. The germline V gene encodes CDR1 PRHDT and CDR2 FYEKMQ (reference sequence). The CDR3: CASSPNLGGGETQYF. CDR3 nucleotide sequence: TGTGCCAGCAGCCCGAACCTAGGGGGCGGGGAGACCCAGTACTTC. The full variable domain, with the rest looked up from reference TRBV13 and TRBJ2-5, is AAGVIQSPRHLIKEKRETATLKCYPIPRHDTVYWYQQGPGQDPQFLISFYEKMQSDKGSIPDRFSAQQFSDYHSELNMSSLELGDSALYFCASSPNLGGGETQYFGPGTRLLVL.

The V and J genes are TRBV18 and TRBJ1-1; 7 nucleotides line up with TRBD1. The CDR3 has 17 amino acids. J gave up 5 bases and V 1 base, and 13 bases lay outside the gene matches. The germline gives CDR1 KGHSH, CDR2 LQKENI. CDR3 loop: CASSPLFAPGGNTEAFF. The CDR3 DNA is TGTGCCAGCTCACCACTATTCGCCCCAGGGGGGAATACTGAAGCTTTCTTT.

As concerns this clone: An end of the junction does not agree with germline; a read error may underlie this. The chain employs TRBV7-7 and TRBJ2-7, with 10 bases matching TRBD1. The CDR3 spans 14 residues. CDR1 is SSHAT and CDR2 is FNYEAQ in the germline V gene (reference sequence). CDR3 DNA sequence: TGTGCTAGCAGCCGGGACAGGGGAGTGGGCGAGCAGTACTTC. It specifies CASSRDRGVGEQYF.